This entry is about one T cell receptor (beta chain). Its target is unknown. A junction boundary mismatches the germline segment, possibly from a read error. From the PCR reads, TCRdb called clonotypes with MiXCR, one entry per CDR3 protein. The data contain 460,000 or so distinct CDR3 sequences, 20% to 25% of them singletons. The sample originates from a study of molecular identifiers for immune sequencing clone quantification. Overall study: In replicates, RNA from roughly 21,000 or 96,000 naive CD8 cells was divided five ways and four parts were sequenced.

Input for naive CD8 libraries was roughly 19,000 to 1,000,000 sorted cells; the RNA fraction used was 10%, 30% or 50%. Study outcomes and limitations: Identical barcode-sharing TCR molecules could lead to underestimated sizes for highly expanded clones. Clones that had above 20 RNA copies took up over 97% of effector molecules but under 1% in naive cells.

This TCR came from a human donor in good health. Some libraries in this study had Jurkat cell RNA spiked in. The sequenced sample consisted of naive CD8+ T cells from blood, with Jurkat cell RNA spiked in. Indicated subset: FACS-sorted CD8+CD4-CCR7+CD45RA+ naive T cells.

The CDR3, as DNA: TGTGCCACCAGCGGACTAGCGGGCTACAATGAGCAGTCCTTC. Translation: CATSGLAGYNEQSF. The V call is TRBV24-1, the J call TRBJ2-1; 11 bases match TRBD2. This CDR3 region has 14 residues. The germline V gene encodes CDR1 KGHDR and CDR2 SFDVKD.